These T cell receptor beta chains were read from a single sample in a study of blood T cell repertoires in COVID-19. Clones were read by immunoSEQ multiplex PCR, and TCRdb kept only the in-frame ones, dropping some. The table has over 55,000 clones, just over 85% seen once. Sequencing was done on a sample of peripheral blood. The source is a human donor in a cohort sampled during active COVID-19. Both conserved end residues are part of each CDR3. Fields, in order: V gene, D gene, J gene, clone size, CDR3 protein, CDR3 DNA. A D gene is named only where the DNA matches it firmly. Expanded clones get a size class; other rows say once, few or many, or leave the size out.

v_gene: TRBV14
d_gene: TRBD1
j_gene: TRBJ1-3
abundance: NA
CDR3aa: CASSPGQGYGNTIYF
CDR3nt: TGTGCCAGCAGCCCGGGACAGGGGTACGGAAACACCATATATTTT

v_gene: TRBV27
d_gene: NA
j_gene: TRBJ2-5
abundance: once
CDR3aa: CASSLRRGETQYF
CDR3nt: TGTGCCAGCAGTTTGCGCAGGGGAGAGACCCAGTACTTC

v_gene: TRBV11-2
d_gene: NA
j_gene: TRBJ1-5
abundance: NA
CDR3aa: CASSPTVIQPQHF
CDR3nt: TGTGCCAGCAGCCCGACAGTGATCCAGCCCCAGCATTTT

v_gene: TRBV2
d_gene: TRBD1
j_gene: TRBJ2-7
abundance: NA
CDR3aa: CAGKTGFSYEQYF
CDR3nt: TGTGCCGGGAAGACAGGGTTTTCCTACGAGCAGTACTTC

v_gene: TRBV11-1
d_gene: TRBD1
j_gene: TRBJ1-1
abundance: few
CDR3aa: CASSLGQGDTEAFF
CDR3nt: TGTGCCAGCAGCTTAGGGCAGGGGGATACTGAAGCTTTCTTT

v_gene: TRBV5-1
d_gene: NA
j_gene: TRBJ2-2
abundance: NA
CDR3aa: CASRKALTGPNTGELFF
CDR3nt: TGCGCCAGCAGAAAGGCACTAACAGGGCCGAACACCGGGGAGCTGTTTTTT

v_gene: TRBV6-5
d_gene: NA
j_gene: TRBJ2-3
abundance: NA
CDR3aa: CASSSTRQATDTQYF
CDR3nt: TGTGCCAGCAGTTCTACACGACAGGCTACAGATACGCAGTATTTT

v_gene: TRBV19
d_gene: TRBD2
j_gene: TRBJ2-7
abundance: NA
CDR3aa: CASSKHGTSGFYEQYF
CDR3nt: TGTGCCAGTAGTAAGCATGGGACTAGCGGGTTCTACGAGCAGTACTTC

v_gene: TRBV6-1
d_gene: NA
j_gene: TRBJ2-1
abundance: NA
CDR3aa: CASSDRDISYNEQFF
CDR3nt: TGTGCCAGCAGTGACCGGGACATTTCCTACAATGAGCAGTTCTTC

v_gene: TRBV27
d_gene: TRBD2
j_gene: TRBJ2-5
abundance: NA
CDR3aa: CASSLLTSGRETQYF
CDR3nt: TGTGCCAGCAGTTTACTAACTAGCGGGAGAGAGACCCAGTACTTC

v_gene: TRBV2
d_gene: NA
j_gene: TRBJ1-3
abundance: NA
CDR3aa: CASKAGSSGNTIYF
CDR3nt: TGTGCCAGCAAAGCAGGATCCTCTGGAAACACCATATATTTT

v_gene: TRBV6-5
d_gene: TRBD2
j_gene: TRBJ2-7
abundance: NA
CDR3aa: CASRGTSGYEQYF
CDR3nt: TGTGCCAGCAGAGGGACTAGCGGCTACGAGCAGTACTTC

v_gene: TRBV14
d_gene: TRBD2
j_gene: TRBJ2-1
abundance: NA
CDR3aa: CASSQGTSGYNEQFF
CDR3nt: TGTGCCAGCAGCCAAGGGACTAGCGGTTACAATGAGCAGTTCTTC

v_gene: TRBV5-4
d_gene: TRBD1
j_gene: TRBJ1-4
abundance: NA
CDR3aa: CASSTDRGRGEKLFF
CDR3nt: TGTGCCAGCAGCACGGACAGGGGGCGGGGTGAAAAACTGTTTTTT